The clone carrying this TCR beta chain was observed a handful of times. The memory fraction was CD4+CD45RO+CD25- cells. Semi-nested PCR with Nested Universal Primer A followed constant-region reverse priming of full-length variable regions. TCRdb ran MiXCR on the 5' RACE reads and lists one entry per CDR3 protein. The sample consists of about 41,000 distinct CDR3 sequences, 25% to 30% of them appearing once. This CDR3 has 12 amino acids. V lost 5 bases and J lost 3, with 7 bases in between. Germline loops: CDR1 KGHDR, CDR2 SFDVKD. What was sequenced was memory CD4+ T cells sorted from a lymph node. This sample's subset: memory CD4+ T cells, CD4+CD45RO+CD25-. The sequence was collected from a female donor with breast cancer. The chain joins TRBV24-1 to TRBJ2-7; D uncertain. The CDR3 DNA follows: TGTGCCACCAGTGCGACAAACTACGAGCAGTACTTC. It is translated as CATSATNYEQYF.